The T cell receptor (beta chain) described here comes from a study of spatial heterogeneity in lung cancer. Study findings and constraints: Ubiquitous expanded tumor TCRs appeared in blood more at resection than follow-up.

Every individual TCR cDNA molecule carried its own unique molecular identifier, which allowed correction of PCR and sequencing errors. TCRdb fed the 5' RACE reads into MiXCR, producing one record per CDR3 protein. The repertoire consists of roughly 7,000 distinct CDR3 sequences, with 15% to 20% occurring once and the leading ten covering around 19%. The sample's time point: sample taken at primary tumor resection. Unsorted whole RNA from tumor, nontumor lung or frozen PBMC underwent sequencing. A total of approximately 70 untreated early-stage non-small cell lung cancer patients served as donors. V was pared by 5 bases and J by 6 bases, with 12 bases between. The CDR3 spans 13 residues. Germline CDR1 is MNHNS and CDR2 is SASEGT. This clonotype has ten or more counts. What it binds is not known.

The gene calls are TRBV6-1 and TRBJ2-3; D is uncertain. The sequence was collected from a female donor with early-stage non-small cell lung cancer. The source material was PBMCs, sampled at surgery. The CDR3 loop is CASSHYLMDTQYF. The CDR3 nucleotides are TGTGCCAGCAGTCACTATCTCATGGATACGCAGTATTTT.